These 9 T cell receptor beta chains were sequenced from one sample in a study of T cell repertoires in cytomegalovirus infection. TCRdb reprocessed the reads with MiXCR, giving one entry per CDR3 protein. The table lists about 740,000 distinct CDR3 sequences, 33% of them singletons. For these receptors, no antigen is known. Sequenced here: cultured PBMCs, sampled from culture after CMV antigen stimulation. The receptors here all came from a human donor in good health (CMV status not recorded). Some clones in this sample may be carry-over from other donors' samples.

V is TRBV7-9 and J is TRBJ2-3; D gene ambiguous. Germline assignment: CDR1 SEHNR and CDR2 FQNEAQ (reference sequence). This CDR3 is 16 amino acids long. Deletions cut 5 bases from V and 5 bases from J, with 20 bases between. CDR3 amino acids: CASSPPLSQVGDTQYF. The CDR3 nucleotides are TGTGCCAGCAGCCCCCCCTTATCCCAGGTGGGAGATACGCAGTATTTT.

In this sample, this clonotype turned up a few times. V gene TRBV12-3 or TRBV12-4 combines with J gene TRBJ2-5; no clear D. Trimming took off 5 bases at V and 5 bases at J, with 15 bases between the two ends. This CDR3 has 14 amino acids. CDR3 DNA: TGTGCCAGCAGTCCCCCTGGGCGATTGGAGACCCAGTACTTC. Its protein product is CASSPPGRLETQYF.

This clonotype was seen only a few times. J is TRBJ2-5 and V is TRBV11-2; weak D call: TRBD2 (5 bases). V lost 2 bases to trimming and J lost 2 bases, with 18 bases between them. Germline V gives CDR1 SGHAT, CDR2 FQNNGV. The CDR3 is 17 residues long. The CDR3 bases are TGTGCCAGCAGCTTACGAACCGGCGGGTGGGCTCAAGAGACCCAGTACTTC. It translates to CASSLRTGGWAQETQYF.

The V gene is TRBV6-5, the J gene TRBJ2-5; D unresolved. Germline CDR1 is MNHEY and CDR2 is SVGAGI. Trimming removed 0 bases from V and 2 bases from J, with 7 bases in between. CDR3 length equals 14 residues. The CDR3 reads CASSYSRSQETQYF. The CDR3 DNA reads TGTGCCAGCAGTTACTCGAGAAGTCAAGAGACCCAGTACTTC.

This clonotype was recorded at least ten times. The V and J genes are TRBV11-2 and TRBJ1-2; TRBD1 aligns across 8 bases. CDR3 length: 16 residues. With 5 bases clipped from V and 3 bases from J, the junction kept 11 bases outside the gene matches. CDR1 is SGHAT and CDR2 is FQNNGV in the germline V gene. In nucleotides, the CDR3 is TGTGCCAGCAGCCGAATCCAGGGGGCGAGATACTATGGCTACACCTTC. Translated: CASSRIQGARYYGYTF.

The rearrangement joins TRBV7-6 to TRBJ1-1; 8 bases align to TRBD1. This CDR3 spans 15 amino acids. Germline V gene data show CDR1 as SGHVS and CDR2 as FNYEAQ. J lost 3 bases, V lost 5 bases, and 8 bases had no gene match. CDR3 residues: CASSRRQGLDTEAFF. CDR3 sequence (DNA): TGTGCCAGCAGCAGGAGACAGGGGTTGGACACTGAAGCTTTCTTT.

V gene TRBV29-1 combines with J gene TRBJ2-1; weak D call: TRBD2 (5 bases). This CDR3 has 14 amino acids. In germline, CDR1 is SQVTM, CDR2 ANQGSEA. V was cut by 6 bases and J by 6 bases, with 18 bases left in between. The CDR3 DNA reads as TGCAGCGTAGGTTCGCAGAGACTACTCAATGAGCAGTTCTTC. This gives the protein CSVGSQRLLNEQFF.

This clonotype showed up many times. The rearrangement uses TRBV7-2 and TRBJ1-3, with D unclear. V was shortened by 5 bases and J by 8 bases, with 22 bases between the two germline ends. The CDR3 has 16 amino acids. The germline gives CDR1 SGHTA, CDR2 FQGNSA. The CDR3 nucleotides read TGTGCCAGCAGCCGTCTGAGTTTTGGTTCGGTAGACACCATATATTTT. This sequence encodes CASSRLSFGSVDTIYF. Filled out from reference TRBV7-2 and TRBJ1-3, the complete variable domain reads GAGVSQSPSNKVTEKGKDVELRCDPISGHTALYWYRQSLGQGLEFLIYFQGNSAPDKSGLPSDRFSAERTGGSVSTLTIQRTQQEDSAVYLCASSRLSFGSVDTIYFGEGSWLTVV.

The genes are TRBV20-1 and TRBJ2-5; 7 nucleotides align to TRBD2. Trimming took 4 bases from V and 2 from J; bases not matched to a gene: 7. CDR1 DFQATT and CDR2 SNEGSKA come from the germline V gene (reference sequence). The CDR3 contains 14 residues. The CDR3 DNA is TGCAGTGCTATTCACGGGGAGGGGCAAGAGACCCAGTACTTC. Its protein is CSAIHGEGQETQYF.